The entry below describes one TCR beta chain. The CDR3 length is 14 residues. Germline-derived CDR1 and CDR2 are MDHEN and SYDVKM. Trimming took off 5 bases at V and 2 bases at J, with 13 bases between the two ends. The sample is drawn from a study of blood T cell repertoires in COVID-19. Repertoires were generated with immunoSEQ multiplex PCR, while TCRdb's copy carries only in-frame clones and drops some. The sample has some 370,000 clones, around 87% seen once; the top ten hold under 11%. The chain couples TRBV28 to TRBJ2-7; D is possibly TRBD1 (6 bases). Specimen: peripheral blood. This TCR came from a woman aged 25 to 45 with COVID-19, enrolled during active disease. The CDR3 is CASSPRQATYEQYF. CDR3 bases: TGTGCCAGCAGTCCCAGACAGGCCACCTACGAGCAGTACTTC.